The 18 T cell receptor beta chains presented below share a single source sample, sequenced in a study of prognosis after radiotherapy for stage I lung cancer. Genomic DNA was subjected to two-round multiplex PCR for amplification of TCR beta CDR3. Round-one PCR had primers specific to each TRBV and TRBJ gene. TCRdb re-analysed the multiplex PCR reads in MiXCR, keeping a single row per CDR3 protein. Of about 20,000 distinct CDR3 sequences listed, around 47% are singletons. The source material was PBMCs, sampled before or after stereotactic body radiation therapy (not recorded which). The receptors were sampled from a donor older than 45 with non-small cell lung cancer.

The chain has TRBV2 and TRBJ2-7; the D gene is possibly TRBD1 (6 bases). The CDR3 is made up of 14 amino acids. The germline gives CDR1 SNHLY, CDR2 FYNNEI. V lost 6 bases and J lost 1, with 13 bases in between. The DNA of the CDR3 is TGTGCCAGCAGGGCAGGGGCCGAGTCCTACGAGCAGTACTTC. It yields the protein CASRAGAESYEQYF.

At least ten counts were recorded for this clonotype. The chain has TRBV11-1 and TRBJ2-3, with TRBD2 as a possible D gene (5 bases). This CDR3 comprises 16 residues. The V gene lost 4 bases and the J gene lost 2 bases, with 16 bases spanning the gap. Germline-derived CDR1 and CDR2 are SGHAT and FQDESV (reference sequence). In DNA form, the CDR3 reads TGTGCCAGCAGCTCCCATGAGGGAACGATCACAGATACGCAGTATTTT. Protein product: CASSSHEGTITDTQYF. Combining the CDR3 with reference TRBV11-1 and TRBJ2-3 gives the whole variable domain EAEVAQSPRYKITEKSQAVAFWCDPISGHATLYWYRQILGQGPELLVQFQDESVVDDSQLPKDRFSAERLKGVDSTLKIQPAELGDSAMYLCASSSHEGTITDTQYFGPGTRLTVL.

The chain carries TRBV9 and TRBJ1-2, with TRBD1 matching 9 bases. This CDR3 is 15 amino acids long. Germline CDR1 and CDR2: SGDLS and YYNGEE. V gave up 3 bases and J gave up 7 bases; unmatched junction bases: 10. CDR3 bases: TGTGCCAGCAGCGGCGCGACAGGGGGTGGATTTGGCTACACCTTC. Protein: CASSGATGGGFGYTF.

This clonotype appeared many times. At one end, the junction sequence differs from germline, possibly due to a read error. This rearrangement joins TRBV7-9 to TRBJ2-7; either TRBD1 or TRBD2 may supply D (5 bases each). CDR3 size: 14 residues. Germline lookup yields CDR1 SEHNR and CDR2 FQNEAQ (reference sequence). The CDR3, as DNA: TGCGCCAGCAGCTTGGATGGGGGAGTCTACGAGCAGTACTTC. Its translation is CASSLDGGVYEQYF.

This clonotype was seen only a few times. A much larger clone lies one base from this, so it may be a read error. This sequence joins TRBV12-3 or TRBV12-4 and TRBJ2-2; tentative D call: TRBD1 (6 bases). The length of the CDR3 is 15 residues. Written as DNA, the CDR3 is TGTGCCAGCAGTCGACGGGACAAGAACACCGGGGAGCTGCTTTTT. This codes for CASSRRDKNTGELLF.

This clonotype was picked up many times. The V gene is TRBV12-3 or TRBV12-4, the J gene TRBJ1-1, with D tentatively TRBD1 (5 bases). The CDR3 sequence is 15 residues long. V lost 4 bases to trimming and J lost 1 base, with 13 bases between them. The CDR3 nucleotides read TGTGCCAGCAGTTCTCAGGACGGGGGGAACACTGAAGCTTTCTTT. Its translation: CASSSQDGGNTEAFF.

By share, this clonotype ranks as medium-sized. The V call is TRBV6-4, the J call TRBJ1-5, with 8 bases lining up with TRBD1. CDR1 and CDR2 (germline): MRHNA, SNTAGT. With V trimmed by 3 bases and J by 6 bases, 7 bases remained unmatched. The CDR3 spans 15 residues. The CDR3 sequence is CASSEGAGGGQPQHF. CDR3 nucleotides: TGTGCCAGCAGTGAAGGGGCAGGGGGCGGTCAGCCCCAGCATTTT.

As concerns this clonotype: This could be a read error, since a much larger clone is one nucleotide away. The rearrangement joins TRBV12-3 or TRBV12-4 to TRBJ2-5; 8 bases line up with TRBD1. The V segment lost 5 bases and the J segment 4 bases; nucleotides outside the gene matches: 6. This CDR3 has 14 amino acids. The CDR3 spells CASSPRTGRETQYF. The CDR3 nucleotides are TGTGCCAGCAGTCCCCGGACAGGGCGAGAGACCCAGTACTTC.

This clonotype was seen repeatedly, ten times or more. This sequence joins TRBV12-3 or TRBV12-4 and TRBJ2-5; TRBD1 matches 7 bases. The trim removed 7 bases at V and 4 bases at J, leaving 6 bases unmatched. This CDR3 is 13 amino acids long. The CDR3 spells CASTGTVIETQYF. The CDR3, as DNA: TGTGCCAGCACGGGGACAGTTATAGAGACCCAGTACTTC.

In its sample, this clonotype was seen many times. Relative to the germline gene, one junction end is altered; a read error may explain this. The V gene is TRBV7-7, the J gene TRBJ1-3; tentatively, D is TRBD1 (6 bases). The CDR3 covers 18 residues. Germline loops: CDR1 SSHAT, CDR2 FNYEAQ (reference sequence). CDR3 region: CASSRLAGGARTGNTIYF. CDR3 DNA: TGTGCTAGCAGCAGACTCGCCGGGGGGGCTCGAACTGGAAACACCATATATTTT.

The chain has TRBV11-3 and TRBJ1-2; the D gene is possibly TRBD1 (5 bases). Between the trimmed V and J ends, which lost 2 bases and 5 bases, there was a span of 12 bases. The CDR3 spans 14 residues. In germline, CDR1 is SGHNT, CDR2 YENEEA. The CDR3 reads CASSLSTGAYGYTF. The DNA for the CDR3 is TGTGCCAGCAGCTTAAGTACTGGGGCATATGGCTACACCTTC.

Ten or more counts support this clonotype. The chain recombines TRBV28 with TRBJ1-1; D is possibly TRBD1 (5 bases). The CDR3 totals 14 residues. From germline, CDR1 is MDHEN and CDR2 SYDVKM. The ends were cut back, 2 bases at V and 0 bases at J, with 7 bases in the middle. CDR3 loop: CASSLQGLNTEAFF. In DNA, the CDR3 is TGTGCCAGCAGTTTACAGGGCCTGAACACTGAAGCTTTCTTT.

DNA of the CDR3: TGTGCCAGCAGCCGGGACAGCCGCTCTGGAAACACCATATATTTT. It specifies CASSRDSRSGNTIYF. The rearrangement joins TRBV5-4 to TRBJ1-3; 7 bases map to TRBD1. V was pared by 4 bases and J by 0 bases, with 4 bases of the junction left unmatched. Per the germline V gene, CDR1 is SGHNT and CDR2 is YYREEE (reference sequence). The CDR3 is 15 residues long.

In its sample, this clonotype was seen many times. The chain has TRBV24-1 and TRBJ2-1, with TRBD1 identical over 10 bases. Germline loops: CDR1 KGHDR, CDR2 SFDVKD. V was clipped by 0 bases and J by 9 bases; unmatched bases: 7. This CDR3 has 16 residues. The CDR3 DNA sequence: TGTGCCACCAGTGATTTGGGGGAGACAGGGGGCGGTGAGCAGTTCTTC. Its protein product is CATSDLGETGGGEQFF.

Regarding this clonotype: A far larger clone is one base from this, pointing to a likely read error. The V call is TRBV6-5, the J call TRBJ2-7, with 8 bases that match TRBD1. The V gene's germline CDR1 is MNHEY and CDR2 SVGAGI. The CDR3 extends over 14 amino acids. The CDR3 bases are TGTTCCAGCAGTGCCCGCAGGGGGCAGAACGAGCAGTACTTC. Translation: CSSSARRGQNEQYF.

This clonotype appeared many times. This rearrangement joins TRBV18 to TRBJ2-3; no reliable D call. Per germline, CDR1 KGHSH and CDR2 LQKENI. This CDR3 has 15 residues. The V and J ends lost 2 bases and 6 bases respectively, with 15 bases between them. As DNA, the CDR3 is TGTGCCAGCTCACCATATTTGGACGTAGACGATACGCAGTATTTT. Translating gives CASSPYLDVDDTQYF.

Details on this clonotype: The junction does not match germline at one end; this may be a read error. J is TRBJ2-7 and V is TRBV7-2, with 7 bases lining up with TRBD2. This CDR3 region has 15 residues. Germline CDR1 is SGHTA and CDR2 is FQGNSA. The CDR3, as DNA: TGTGCCGGCAGCTTTCCCCTCGGGGGGTTCTACGAGCAGTACTTC. Translated, it gives CAGSFPLGGFYEQYF.

This clonotype was observed many times. The rearrangement links TRBV19 to TRBJ2-5; D may be TRBD2 (6 bases). The V end was cut by 2 bases, the J end by 4 bases, with 11 bases between. This CDR3 spans 14 amino acids. Germline assignment: CDR1 LNHDA and CDR2 SQIVND (reference sequence). The CDR3 coding sequence is TGTGCCAGTAGTATACACCGGGACTCAGAGACCCAGTACTTC. Translated, it gives CASSIHRDSETQYF. The whole variable domain, filled in from reference TRBV19 and TRBJ2-5, reads DGGITQSPKYLFRKEGQNVTLSCEQNLNHDAMYWYRQDPGQGLRLIYYSQIVNDFQKGDIAEGYSVSREKKESFPLTVTSAQKNPTAFYLCASSIHRDSETQYFGPGTRLLVL.